This T cell receptor beta chain comes out of a study of CD8 T cells in ankylosing spondylitis. V dropped 5 bases and J dropped 0; count of bases not matched to a gene: 8. Germline V CDR1 and CDR2: LNHNV, YYDKDF (reference sequence). The CDR3 extends over 16 amino acids. MiXCR, run by TCRdb on the 5' RACE reads, gives a single entry per CDR3 protein. The sample records 350,000 or so distinct CDR3 sequences, less than 9.5% being singletons. With regard to this clonotype: Its target is not known.

Study-wide points: Disease-linked clones were CD8+ and relatively rare in peripheral blood. It was reported that disease-linked clones were significantly enriched in matched ankylosing spondylitis synovial fluid. Within ankylosing spondylitis blood, a TCR beta motif made up of fewer than ten highly homologous variants appeared to be characteristic.

The chain uses TRBV15 and TRBJ2-7, with 9 nucleotides matching TRBD2. The specimen was blood, either unsorted or a sorted T cell fraction (not recorded which). This clonotype was sampled from a male donor with ankylosing spondylitis. The chain's CDR3 is CATSDGLASASYEQYF. The CDR3 DNA reads TGTGCCACCAGCGACGGACTAGCGTCAGCCTCCTACGAGCAGTACTTC.